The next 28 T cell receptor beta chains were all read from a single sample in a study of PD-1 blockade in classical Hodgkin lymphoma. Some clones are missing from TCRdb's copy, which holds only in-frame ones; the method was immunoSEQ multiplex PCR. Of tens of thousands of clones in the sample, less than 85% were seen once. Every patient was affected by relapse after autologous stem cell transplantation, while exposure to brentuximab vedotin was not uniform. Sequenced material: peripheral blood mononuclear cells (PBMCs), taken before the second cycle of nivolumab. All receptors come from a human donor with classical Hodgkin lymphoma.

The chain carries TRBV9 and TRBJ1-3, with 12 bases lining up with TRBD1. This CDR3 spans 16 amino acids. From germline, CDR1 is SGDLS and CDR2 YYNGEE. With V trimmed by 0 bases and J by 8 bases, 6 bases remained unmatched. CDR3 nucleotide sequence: TGTGCCAGCAGCGTAGATCCGGGACAGGGGGCGCACACCATATATTTT. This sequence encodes CASSVDPGQGAHTIYF.

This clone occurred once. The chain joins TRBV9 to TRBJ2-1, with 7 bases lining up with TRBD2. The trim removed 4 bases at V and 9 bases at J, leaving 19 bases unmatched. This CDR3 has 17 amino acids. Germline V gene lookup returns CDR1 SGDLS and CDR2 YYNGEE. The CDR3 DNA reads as TGTGCCAGCAGCTCCGGCGGGGCGGGGGTTCTCCTTTCTGAGCAGTTCTTC. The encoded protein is CASSSGGAGVLLSEQFF.

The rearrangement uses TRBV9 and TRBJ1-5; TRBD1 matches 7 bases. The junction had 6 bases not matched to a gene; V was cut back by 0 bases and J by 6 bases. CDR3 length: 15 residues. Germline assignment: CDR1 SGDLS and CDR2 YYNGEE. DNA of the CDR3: TGTGCCAGCAGCGTAGGTGGAGACAGGGTTCAGCCCCAGCATTTT. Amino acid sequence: CASSVGGDRVQPQHF.

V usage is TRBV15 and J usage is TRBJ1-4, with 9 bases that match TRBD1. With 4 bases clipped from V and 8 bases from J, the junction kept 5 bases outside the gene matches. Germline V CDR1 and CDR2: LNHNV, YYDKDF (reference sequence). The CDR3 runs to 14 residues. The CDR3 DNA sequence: TGTGCCACCAGCACAAGGGACAGGGCGGAAAAACTGTTTTTT. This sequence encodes CATSTRDRAEKLFF.

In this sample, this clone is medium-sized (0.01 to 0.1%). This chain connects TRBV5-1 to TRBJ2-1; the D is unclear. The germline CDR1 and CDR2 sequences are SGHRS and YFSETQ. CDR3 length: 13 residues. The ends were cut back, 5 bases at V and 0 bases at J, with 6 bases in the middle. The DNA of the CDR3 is TGCGCCAGCAGTTCGAGCTCCTACAATGAGCAGTTCTTC. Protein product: CASSSSSYNEQFF.

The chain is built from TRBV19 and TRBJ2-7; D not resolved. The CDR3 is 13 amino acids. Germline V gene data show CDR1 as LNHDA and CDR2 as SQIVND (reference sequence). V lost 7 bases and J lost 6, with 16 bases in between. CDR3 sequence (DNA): TGTGCCAGTACCCCAGACCCGCACAGCGAGCAGTACTTC. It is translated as CASTPDPHSEQYF.

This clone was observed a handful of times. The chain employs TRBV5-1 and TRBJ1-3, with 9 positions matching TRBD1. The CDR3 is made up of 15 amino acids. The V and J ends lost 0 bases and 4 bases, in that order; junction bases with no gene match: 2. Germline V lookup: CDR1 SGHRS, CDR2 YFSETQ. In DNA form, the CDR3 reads TGCGCCAGCAGCTTGGATGGGACAGGGGGAAACACCATATATTTT. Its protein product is CASSLDGTGGNTIYF.

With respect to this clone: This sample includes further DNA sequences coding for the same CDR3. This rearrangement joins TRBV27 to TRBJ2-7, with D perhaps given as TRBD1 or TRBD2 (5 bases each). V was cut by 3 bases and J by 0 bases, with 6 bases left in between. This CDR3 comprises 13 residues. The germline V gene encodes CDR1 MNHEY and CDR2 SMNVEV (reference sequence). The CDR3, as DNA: TGTGCCAGCAGTTTGAGGGGCTCCTACGAGCAGTACTTC. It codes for CASSLRGSYEQYF.

CDR3 coding DNA: TGTGCCAGCAGCGTAGTACCCGGGACTAGCGGGAGGACCGACAATGAGCAGTTCTTC. Residues: CASSVVPGTSGRTDNEQFF. The chain couples TRBV9 to TRBJ2-1, with TRBD2 matching over 15 bases. The CDR3 totals 19 residues. Germline trimming cut 0 bases from V and 5 bases from J; bases unmatched to any gene: 9. CDR1 and CDR2 from the germline V gene are SGDLS and YYNGEE. The full variable domain, completed using reference TRBV9 and TRBJ2-1, is DSGVTQTPKHLITATGQRVTLRCSPRSGDLSVYWYQQSLDQGLQFLIQYYNGEERAKGNILERFSAQQFPDLHSELNLSSLELGDSALYFCASSVVPGTSGRTDNEQFFGPGTRLTVL.

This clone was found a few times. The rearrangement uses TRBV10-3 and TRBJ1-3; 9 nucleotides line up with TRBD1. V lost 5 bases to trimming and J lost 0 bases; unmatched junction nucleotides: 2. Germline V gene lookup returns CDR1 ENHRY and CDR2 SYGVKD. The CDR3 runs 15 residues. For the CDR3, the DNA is TGTGCCATCAGTCCACAGGGGGCCTCTGGAAACACCATATATTTT. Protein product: CAISPQGASGNTIYF.

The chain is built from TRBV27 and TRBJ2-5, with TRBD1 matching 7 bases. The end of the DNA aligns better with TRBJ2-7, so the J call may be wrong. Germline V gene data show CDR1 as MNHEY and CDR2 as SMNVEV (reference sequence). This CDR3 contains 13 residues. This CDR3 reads CASKETGTYEQYF. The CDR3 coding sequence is TGTGCCAGCAAAGAGACAGGGACCTACGAGCAGTACTTC.

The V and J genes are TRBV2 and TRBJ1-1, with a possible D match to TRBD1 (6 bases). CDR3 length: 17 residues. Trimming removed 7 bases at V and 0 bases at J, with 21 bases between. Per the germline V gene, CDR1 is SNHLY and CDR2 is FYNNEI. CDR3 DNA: TGTGCCAGCAAGCGTTTTTTCGTAGGACAGATGAACACTGAAGCTTTCTTT. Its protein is CASKRFFVGQMNTEAFF.

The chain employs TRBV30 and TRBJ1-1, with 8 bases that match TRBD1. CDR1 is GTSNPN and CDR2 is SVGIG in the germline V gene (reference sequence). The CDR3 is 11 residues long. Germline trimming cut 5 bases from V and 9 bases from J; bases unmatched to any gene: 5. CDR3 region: CAWGRDRKAFF. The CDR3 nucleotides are TGTGCCTGGGGGCGGGACAGGAAAGCTTTCTTT.

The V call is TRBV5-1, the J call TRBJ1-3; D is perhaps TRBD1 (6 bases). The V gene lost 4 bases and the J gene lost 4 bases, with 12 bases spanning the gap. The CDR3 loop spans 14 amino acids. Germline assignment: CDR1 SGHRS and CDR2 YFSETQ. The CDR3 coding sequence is TGCGCCAGCAGCGATACTCAGGGGGGAAACACCATATATTTT. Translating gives CASSDTQGGNTIYF. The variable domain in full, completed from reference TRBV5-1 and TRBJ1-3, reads KAGVTQTPRYLIKTRGQQVTLSCSPISGHRSVSWYQQTPGQGLQFLFEYFSETQRNKGNFPGRFSGRQFSNSRSEMNVSTLELGDSALYLCASSDTQGGNTIYFGEGSWLTVV.

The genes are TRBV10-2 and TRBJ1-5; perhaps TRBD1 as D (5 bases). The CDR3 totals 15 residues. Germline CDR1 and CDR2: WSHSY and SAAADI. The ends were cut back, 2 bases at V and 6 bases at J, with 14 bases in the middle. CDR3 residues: CASSEEAVRGQPQHF. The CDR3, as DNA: TGCGCCAGCAGTGAGGAGGCAGTAAGGGGTCAGCCCCAGCATTTT.

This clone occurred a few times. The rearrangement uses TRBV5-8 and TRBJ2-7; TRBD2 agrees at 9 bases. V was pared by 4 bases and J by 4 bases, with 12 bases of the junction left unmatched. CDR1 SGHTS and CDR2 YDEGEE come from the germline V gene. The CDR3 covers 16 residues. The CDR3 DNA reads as TGTGCCAGCAGCGAAGGGACTAGCTGGCTGGGGTACGAGCAGTACTTC. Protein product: CASSEGTSWLGYEQYF.

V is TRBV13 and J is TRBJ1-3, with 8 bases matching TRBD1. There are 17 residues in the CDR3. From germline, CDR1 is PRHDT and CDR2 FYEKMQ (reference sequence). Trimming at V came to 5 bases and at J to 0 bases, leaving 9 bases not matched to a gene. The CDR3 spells CASSLRTGFASGNTIYF. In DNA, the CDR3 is TGTGCCAGCAGCCTCCGGACAGGGTTCGCCTCTGGAAACACCATATATTTT.

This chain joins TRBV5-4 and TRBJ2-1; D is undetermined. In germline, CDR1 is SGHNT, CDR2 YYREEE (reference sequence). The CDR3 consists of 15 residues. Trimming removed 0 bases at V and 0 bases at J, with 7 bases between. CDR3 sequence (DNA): TGTGCCAGCAGCTTGGGGACCAGCTCCTACAATGAGCAGTTCTTC. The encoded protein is CASSLGTSSYNEQFF.

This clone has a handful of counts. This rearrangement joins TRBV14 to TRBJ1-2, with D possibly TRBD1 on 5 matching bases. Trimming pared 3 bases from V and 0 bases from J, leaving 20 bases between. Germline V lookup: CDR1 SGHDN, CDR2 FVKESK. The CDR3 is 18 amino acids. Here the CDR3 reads CASSQGIPIGGANYGYTF. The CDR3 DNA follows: TGTGCCAGCAGCCAGGGTATCCCAATCGGAGGGGCTAACTATGGCTACACCTTC.

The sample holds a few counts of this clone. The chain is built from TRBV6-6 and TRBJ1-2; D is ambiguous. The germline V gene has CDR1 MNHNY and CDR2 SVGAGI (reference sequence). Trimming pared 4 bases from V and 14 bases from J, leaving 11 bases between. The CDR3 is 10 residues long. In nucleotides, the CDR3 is TGTGCCAGCAGTTTCATGGGAGTGACCTTC. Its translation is CASSFMGVTF.

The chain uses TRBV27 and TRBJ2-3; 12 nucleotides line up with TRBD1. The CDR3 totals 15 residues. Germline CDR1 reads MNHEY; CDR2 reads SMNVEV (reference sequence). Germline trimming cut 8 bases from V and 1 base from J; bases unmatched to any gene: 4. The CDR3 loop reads CASGRDRGRTDTQYF. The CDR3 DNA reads TGTGCCAGCGGAAGGGACAGGGGGCGCACAGATACGCAGTATTTT.

CDR3 in amino acids: CASSLASSGNHYEQYF. The CDR3 DNA sequence: TGTGCCAGCAGCTTGGCTTCTAGCGGGAATCATTACGAGCAGTACTTC. The J gene is TRBJ2-7, the V gene TRBV5-5; 9 bases match TRBD2. Germline CDR1 reads SGHKS; CDR2 reads YYEKEE (reference sequence). V dropped 0 bases and J dropped 4; count of bases not matched to a gene: 8. This CDR3 has 16 residues.

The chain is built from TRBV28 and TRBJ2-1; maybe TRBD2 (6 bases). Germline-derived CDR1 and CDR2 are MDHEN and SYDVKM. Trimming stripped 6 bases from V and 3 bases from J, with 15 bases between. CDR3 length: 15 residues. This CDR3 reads CASSPWGGDYNEQFF. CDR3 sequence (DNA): TGTGCCAGCAGCCCTTGGGGCGGGGACTACAATGAGCAGTTCTTC.

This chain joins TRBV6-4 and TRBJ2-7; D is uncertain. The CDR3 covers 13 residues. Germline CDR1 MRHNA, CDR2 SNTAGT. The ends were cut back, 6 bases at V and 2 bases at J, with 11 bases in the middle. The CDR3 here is CASRFGAPYEQYF. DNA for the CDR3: TGTGCCAGCAGGTTCGGAGCTCCCTACGAGCAGTACTTC.

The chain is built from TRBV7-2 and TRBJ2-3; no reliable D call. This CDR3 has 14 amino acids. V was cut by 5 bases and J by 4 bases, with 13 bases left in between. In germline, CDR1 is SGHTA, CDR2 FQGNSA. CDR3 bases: TGTGCCAGCAGCCCCGGGCAATCCCCAGATACGCAGTATTTT. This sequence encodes CASSPGQSPDTQYF.

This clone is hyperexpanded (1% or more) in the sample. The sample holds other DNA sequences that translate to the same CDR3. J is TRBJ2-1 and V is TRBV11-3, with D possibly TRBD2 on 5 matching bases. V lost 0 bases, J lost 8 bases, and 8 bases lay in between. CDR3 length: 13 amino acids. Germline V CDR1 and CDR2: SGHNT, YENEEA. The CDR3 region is CASSLEGSDEQFF. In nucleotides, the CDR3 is TGTGCCAGCAGCTTAGAGGGTAGCGATGAGCAGTTCTTC.

CDR3 coding DNA: TGTGCCAGTATGAGTCTGGGGGGGTCCAATCAGCCCCAGCATTTT. Encoded protein: CASMSLGGSNQPQHF. J is TRBJ1-5 and V is TRBV19, with a tentative D call TRBD1 (5 bases). V lost 7 bases, J lost 3 bases, and 16 bases lay in between. Germline V CDR1 and CDR2: LNHDA, SQIVND (reference sequence). The CDR3 extends over 15 amino acids. Full variable domain (outside the CDR3, taken from reference TRBV19 and TRBJ1-5): DGGITQSPKYLFRKEGQNVTLSCEQNLNHDAMYWYRQDPGQGLRLIYYSQIVNDFQKGDIAEGYSVSREKKESFPLTVTSAQKNPTAFYLCASMSLGGSNQPQHFGDGTRLSIL.

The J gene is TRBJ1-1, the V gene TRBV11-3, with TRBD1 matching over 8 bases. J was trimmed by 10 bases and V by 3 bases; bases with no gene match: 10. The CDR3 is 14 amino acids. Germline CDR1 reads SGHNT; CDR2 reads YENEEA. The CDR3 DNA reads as TGTGCCAGCAGCTTGGGACAGGCGGGTACAAGAGCTTTCTTT. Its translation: CASSLGQAGTRAFF.